Reported below is one T cell receptor beta chain. Its antigen remains unidentified. The data originate from a study of shared clonotypes between healthy human individuals. Study-level information: Aged between 18 and 49, the donors were a couple of women and three men.

Donors comprised healthy HIV-negative adults lacking recent acute infections or vaccinations. Some clones are missing from TCRdb's copy, which holds only in-frame ones; the method was immunoSEQ multiplex PCR. The sample records approximately 500,000 clones, 96% being singletons. Study-wide points: The study found about 5% of naive CD4 clonotypes shared across several donors.

The CDR3 has 16 residues. The source of this sequence is a woman in her 30s in good health. Sequencing was carried out using naive CD4+ T cells sorted from blood. Described subset: CD45RA+ positively selected. This sequence joins TRBV21-1 and TRBJ1-5. TRBV21-1 is tagged as a pseudogene. This CDR3 reads CASSKWGIQKDQPQHF. As DNA, the CDR3 is TGTGCCAGCAGCAAATGGGGTATTCAAAAGGATCAGCCCCAGCATTTT.